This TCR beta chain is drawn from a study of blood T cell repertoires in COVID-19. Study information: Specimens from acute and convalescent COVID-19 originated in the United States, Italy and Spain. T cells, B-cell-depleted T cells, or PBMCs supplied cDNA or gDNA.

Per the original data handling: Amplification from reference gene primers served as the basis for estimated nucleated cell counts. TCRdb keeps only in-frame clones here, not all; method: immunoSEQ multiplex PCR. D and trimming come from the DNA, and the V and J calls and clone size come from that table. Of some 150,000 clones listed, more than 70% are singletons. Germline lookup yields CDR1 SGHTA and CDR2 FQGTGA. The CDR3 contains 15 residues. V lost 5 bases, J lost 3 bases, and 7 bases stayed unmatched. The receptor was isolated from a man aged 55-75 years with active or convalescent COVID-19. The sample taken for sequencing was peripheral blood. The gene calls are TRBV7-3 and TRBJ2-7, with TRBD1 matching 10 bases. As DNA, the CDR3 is TGTGCCAGCAGCGTCGAGGGACAGGGGTACTACGAGCAGTACTTC. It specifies CASSVEGQGYYEQYF.